This T cell receptor (beta chain) comes out of a study of cytomegalovirus exposure and HLA in healthy donors. Only in-frame clones appear in the TCRdb table, and some are missing; sequencing was by immunoSEQ multiplex PCR. The table has over 200,000 clones, roughly 87% seen once. For this clone: Its cognate antigen is unknown.

Study observations and caveats: Most TCR sequences were seen very rarely across donors, but some public TCRs occurred in many. The finding came from a later analysis; first-cohort TCR clusters tended to co-occur in the roughly 120 validation repertoires. Specific recognition of CMV antigens was confirmed in vitro for a few chains (all CMV-associated).

An approximately 130-subject validation cohort, separate from the approximately 610-subject first cohort, supplied the donors. The V end was cut by 0 bases, the J end by 3 bases, with 9 bases between. The length of the CDR3 is 14 residues. The germline gives CDR1 SGHVS, CDR2 FQNEAQ. The gene calls are TRBV7-8 and TRBJ2-7, with D perhaps TRBD1 (5 bases). The TCR comes from a woman aged 18 to 35 in good health and CMV-seropositive. The sequenced sample consisted of PBMCs. The CDR3 sequence: CASSLAGPGYEQYF. CDR3 DNA sequence: TGTGCCAGCAGCTTAGCGGGGCCCGGCTACGAGCAGTACTTC.